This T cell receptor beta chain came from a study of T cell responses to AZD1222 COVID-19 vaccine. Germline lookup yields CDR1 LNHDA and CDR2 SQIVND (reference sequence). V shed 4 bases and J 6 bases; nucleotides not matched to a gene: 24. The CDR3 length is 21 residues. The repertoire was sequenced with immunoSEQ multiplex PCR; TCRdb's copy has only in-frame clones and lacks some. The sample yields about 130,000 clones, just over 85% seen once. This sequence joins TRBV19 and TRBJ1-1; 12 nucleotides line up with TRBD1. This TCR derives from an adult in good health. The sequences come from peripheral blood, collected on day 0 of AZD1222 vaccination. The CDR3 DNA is TGTGCCAGTAGTACTTGGGACAGGGGGCAGGTTGGATCTAGAAGTTCCCCTGAAGCTTTCTTT. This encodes CASSTWDRGQVGSRSSPEAFF. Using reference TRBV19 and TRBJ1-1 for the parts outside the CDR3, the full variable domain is DGGITQSPKYLFRKEGQNVTLSCEQNLNHDAMYWYRQDPGQGLRLIYYSQIVNDFQKGDIAEGYSVSREKKESFPLTVTSAQKNPTAFYLCASSTWDRGQVGSRSSPEAFFGQGTRLTVV.